The 5 T cell receptor beta chains listed next were all sequenced from one sample in a study of follicular helper T cells after annual influenza vaccination. Time point noted: 2014-2015 season, 7 days after vaccination. Generated by immunoSEQ multiplex PCR, the TCRdb table keeps only in-frame clones and is missing some. The sample carries about 9,800 clones, around 82% recorded once. Sequenced material: CXCR5- memory CD4+ T cells sorted from blood, taken 7 days after influenza vaccination. These receptors all stem from an adult who received the influenza vaccine.

V is TRBV4-2 and J is TRBJ2-5, with D possibly being TRBD2 (6 bases). The CDR3 totals 17 residues. Per the germline V gene, CDR1 is LGHNA and CDR2 is YNFKEQ. V lost 2 bases to trimming and J lost 2 bases, with 18 bases between them. The chain's CDR3 is CASSQRGRAGTQETQYF. CDR3 nucleotides: TGTGCCAGCAGCCAACGGGGTCGGGCGGGGACTCAAGAGACCCAGTACTTC.

The rearrangement joins TRBV7-9 to TRBJ1-1; D not certain. CDR3 length: 14 residues. V was shortened by 2 bases and J by 1 base, with 8 bases between the two germline ends. Germline V gene data show CDR1 as SEHNR and CDR2 as FQNEAQ (reference sequence). The CDR3 region has the DNA TGTGCCAGCAGCTTAATGACCGGGAACACTGAAGCTTTCTTT. Protein sequence: CASSLMTGNTEAFF.

J is TRBJ1-5 and V is TRBV19, with a possible D match to TRBD1 (5 bases). Germline CDR1 reads LNHDA; CDR2 reads SQIVND (reference sequence). Trimming stripped 5 bases from V and 4 bases from J, with 9 bases between. This CDR3 is built from 13 residues. CDR3 DNA: TGTGCCAGTAGTCTCAGGGTGAATCAGCCCCAGCATTTT. This sequence encodes CASSLRVNQPQHF.

The V gene is TRBV29-1, the J gene TRBJ2-1; 9 bases map to TRBD1. There are 13 residues in the CDR3. The V gene end was trimmed by 7 bases and the J gene end by 2 bases; junction bases not matched to a gene: 3. Germline loops: CDR1 SQVTM, CDR2 ANQGSEA. The DNA for the CDR3 is TGCAGCGCTGGGACAGGGACCTACAATGAGCAGTTCTTC. This encodes CSAGTGTYNEQFF.

The CDR3 loop reads CASAPGDTGELFF. The CDR3 DNA is TGCGCCAGCGCGCCCGGGGACACCGGGGAGCTGTTTTTT. This rearrangement joins TRBV5-1 to TRBJ2-2; perhaps TRBD2 as D (5 bases). Germline V gene sequence: CDR1 SGHRS, CDR2 YFSETQ. The CDR3 consists of 13 residues. Trimming removed 7 bases at V and 3 bases at J, with 10 bases between.